These 14 T cell receptor beta chains originate from one sample sequenced in a study of tumor-infiltrating lymphocytes in primary liver carcinoma (dated by TCRdb to between 2016 and 2019). Sequencing took place on an Illumina HiSeq 2500. A constant-region primer and ProtoScript II reverse transcriptase were used to reverse-transcribe TCRbeta-specific cDNA from roughly 480 ng total RNA. Construction of the TCRbeta libraries relied on three nested rounds of multiplex PCR, following a slightly modified ARM-PCR procedure. Each of the first two PCR rounds ran for about 10 cycles and used multiplex TRBV1-TRBV30 forward primers together with a Cbeta reverse primer. Using fastp at Q25 and MiXCR, TCRdb reprocessed the public reads and kept productive beta chains. Merged by CDR3 protein, the rows form single entries marked with the most common genes and DNA. This sample has about 130,000 distinct CDR3 sequences in its table, and 60% to 75% of those were observed once. The ten largest clones take up about 8% of the sample.

Without any cell sorting, total RNA and DNA were co-extracted from 20-30 mg of bulk tissue using the AllPrep DNA/RNA mini kit. The sequenced material came from liver tumor tissue from sampling region 3. The cell subset or site tag for this specimen amounts to: tumor region T3, left-lateral pole. The source of these receptors is a woman aged 55-75 years with primary liver carcinoma and hepatitis B virus infection.

With regard to this clonotype: A junction end diverges from the germline sequence, so it may reflect a read error. The chain links TRBV12-3 or TRBV12-4 to TRBJ1-1, with a possible D match to TRBD1 (6 bases). The CDR3 sequence is 14 residues long. The chain's CDR3 is CASSRQGTATETFF. CDR3 bases: TGTGCCAGCAGTCGGCAGGGGACGGCCACTGAAACTTTCTTT.

This clonotype occurred a few times. Mismatch with germline at one junction end may stem from a read error. The V and J genes are TRBV29-1 and TRBJ2-1, with D perhaps matching TRBD1 or TRBD2 (5 bases each). Germline CDR1 reads SQVTM; CDR2 reads ANQGSEA. There are 15 residues in the CDR3. The CDR3: CSAHTGTYSYNEQFF. CDR3 bases: TGCAGCGCTCATACCGGGACCTATTCCTACAATGAGCAGTTCTTT.

The chain links TRBV10-3 to TRBJ2-1, with 11 bases fitting TRBD2. Germline CDR1 is ENHRY and CDR2 is SYGVKD. The CDR3 totals 13 residues. V shed 9 bases and J 5 bases; nucleotides not matched to a gene: 3. CDR3 loop: CAMELAGDNEQFF. The CDR3 DNA is TGTGCCATGGAACTAGCGGGAGACAATGAGCAGTTCTTC.

This clonotype was seen a handful of times. One end of the junction does not line up with germline, which may come from a read error. The chain uses TRBV12-3 or TRBV12-4 and TRBJ2-3; 9 bases match TRBD2. The CDR3 contains 15 residues. The CDR3 is CASSQISGSGDTQYF. CDR3 sequence (DNA): TGCGCCAGCAGTCAGATTAGCGGGAGTGGAGATACGCAGTATTTT.

Details on this clonotype: An end of the junction does not agree with germline; a read error may underlie this. The rearrangement joins TRBV11-2 to TRBJ1-2; unclear D gene. The CDR3 contains 11 residues. Germline CDR1 and CDR2: SGHAT and FQNNGV. The chain's CDR3 is CASTLWRGYTF. The CDR3 bases are TGTGCTAGCACCTTATGGAGGGGCTACACCTTC.

Worth noting for this clonotype: A read error may be the cause here, since a much bigger clone is one base away. The DNA for the CDR3 is TGTGCCAGCAGTCTTCGGACAGGAGTGGACACTGAAGCTTTCTTT. This codes for CASSLRTGVDTEAFF. The chain is built from TRBV12-3 or TRBV12-4 and TRBJ1-1, with 7 bases aligning to TRBD1. This CDR3 has 15 residues. Unmatched junction bases numbered 9, after V lost 5 bases and J lost 3 bases.

This clonotype occurred a few times. The rearrangement uses TRBV12-3 or TRBV12-4 and TRBJ2-3; D is possibly TRBD2 (6 bases). V lost 3 bases and J 3 bases, leaving 19 bases between the germline ends. This CDR3 spans 17 amino acids. In DNA form, the CDR3 reads TGTGCCAGCAGTTTGGGGGGTCGAACCCGAAGGACAGATACGCAGTATTTT. Translation: CASSLGGRTRRTDTQYF.

Concerning this clonotype itself: A junction boundary mismatches the germline segment, possibly from a read error. The genes are TRBV11-2 and TRBJ1-5; D perhaps matches TRBD1 (6 bases). CDR1 SGHAT and CDR2 FQNNGV come from the germline V gene. The CDR3 has 14 amino acids. DNA for the CDR3: TGTGCCAACAGCTTAGAGCCAACAGGACAGCCCCAACATTTT. Its translation is CANSLEPTGQPQHF. Together with reference TRBV11-2 and TRBJ1-5, the CDR3 gives the full variable domain: EAGVAQSPRYKIIEKRQSVAFWCNPISGHATLYWYQQILGQGPKLLIQFQNNGVVDDSQLPKDRFSAERLKGVDSTLKIQPAKLEDSAVYLCANSLEPTGQPQHFGDGTRLSIL.

Many counts were recorded for this clonotype. This chain links TRBV29-1 with TRBJ2-5; D perhaps matches TRBD1 (6 bases). The V and J ends lost 7 bases and 5 bases respectively, with 11 bases between them. From germline, CDR1 is SQVTM and CDR2 ANQGSEA. This CDR3 comprises 11 residues. CDR3 sequence (DNA): TGCAGCGCCATGGACAGCGAGACCCAGTACTTC. Its protein product is CSAMDSETQYF.

The gene calls are TRBV28 and TRBJ2-3; either TRBD1 or TRBD2 may fit D (6 bases each). Trimming removed 1 base at V and 0 bases at J, with 20 bases between. The CDR3 length is 19 residues. Germline-derived CDR1 and CDR2 are MDHEN and SYDVKM. The CDR3 DNA is TGTGCCAGCAGTTTATTAACCGGGAGAGGGGGATCTAGCACAGATACGCAGTATTTT. It yields the protein CASSLLTGRGGSSTDTQYF.

Sample share makes this clonotype medium-sized (0.01 to 0.1%). This chain joins TRBV11-1 and TRBJ2-1; D possibly corresponds to TRBD1 (5 bases). CDR1 and CDR2 (germline): SGHAT, FQDESV (reference sequence). CDR3 length equals 14 residues. Deletions cut 1 base from V and 6 bases from J, with 10 bases between. The CDR3: CASSLVAGSNEQFF. CDR3 DNA sequence: TGTGCCAGCAGCTTAGTGGCAGGGTCCAATGAGCAGTTCTTC.

This clonotype came up many times. The V call is TRBV10-2, the J call TRBJ1-3, with D unclear. The CDR3 consists of 12 residues. V was clipped by 6 bases and J by 2 bases, with 5 bases between them. Germline CDR1 reads WSHSY; CDR2 reads SAAADI. CDR3 coding DNA: TGCGCCAGCAGGGAAGCTGGAAACACCATATATTTT. This gives the protein CASREAGNTIYF.

This clonotype has only one observation. This is likely a read error, given that the CDR3 carries no conserved phenylalanine or tryptophan at its end. It is unclear where the CDR3 begins or ends on the DNA, so no DNA is shown, and the CDR3 is as TCRdb lists it. J is TRBJ2-7 and V is TRBV11-2; the D call TRBD1 from the table was never checked on the DNA. Germline-derived CDR1 and CDR2 are SGHAT and FQNNGV. Ends included, the CDR3 has 15 residues. CDR3 in amino acids: CASSSHLGQIYGQYL.

Ten or more counts support this clonotype. The V gene is TRBV12-3 or TRBV12-4, the J gene TRBJ1-1; no clear D gene. This CDR3 has 14 residues. Trimming took 1 base from V and 3 from J, leaving 9 bases between them. DNA of the CDR3: TGTGCCAGCAGTTTAGACAGTCGGTACACTGAAGCTTTCTTT. This translates into CASSLDSRYTEAFF.